Listed below are T cell receptor beta chains from one sample, sequenced in a study of T cells after yellow fever vaccination. TCRdb used MiXCR to reprocess the 5' RACE reads, holding one entry per CDR3 protein. The sample has more than 65,000 distinct CDR3 sequences; about an eighth are singletons. The sample here was CD8+ T cells not binding an NS4B(214-222) dextramer, sorted from PBMCs, taken roughly 20 days after the first yellow fever vaccination. The receptors stem from a man aged 18-30 years who received the YFV17D yellow fever vaccine. The CDR3 runs from the conserved cysteine through the conserved F or W. The D gene is left open where the match is weak. Expanded clones are given a class, and other clones once, few, many or no size at all.

D gene	V gene	J gene	clone size	CDR3 DNA	CDR3 protein
.	TRBV6-5	TRBJ1-6	.	TGTGCCAGCAGTTACGGACAAAATTCACCCCTCCACTTT	CASSYGQNSPLHF
.	TRBV29-1	TRBJ2-7	.	TGCAGCGTTGAGCCAGTTACTTCCTACGAGCAGTACTTC	CSVEPVTSYEQYF
.	TRBV7-3	TRBJ1-1	.	TGTGCCAGCAGCCCCGGGCCCTCGGTTAAGGGTGAAGCTTTCTTT	CASSPGPSVKGEAFF
.	TRBV5-6	TRBJ2-1	.	TGTGCCAGCGGCCCCGGGCGACGGCACAATGAGCAGTTCTTC	CASGPGRRHNEQFF
TRBD1	TRBV11-1	TRBJ2-3	.	TGTGCCAGCAGCTTTGACAGGGGGCGAGGTACTAGCACAGATACGCAGTATTTT	CASSFDRGRGTSTDTQYF
.	TRBV6-2/TRBV6-3	TRBJ2-3	few	TGTGCCAGCAGTCCCGGGGAAAGCGGCGCAGATACGCAGTATTTT	CASSPGESGADTQYF
.	TRBV2	TRBJ2-1	.	TGTGCCAGCAGTGAAAAGGTGTACAATGAGCAGTTCTTC	CASSEKVYNEQFF
.	TRBV7-8	TRBJ2-1	.	TGTGCCAGCAGCCCAGTCGGGGGCGTCGCTATCTACAATGAGCAGTTCTTC	CASSPVGGVAIYNEQFF
TRBD1	TRBV12-3/TRBV12-4	TRBJ1-5	few	TGTGCCAGCACTACCGGGACAGGGGGCTACAATCAGCCCCAGCATTTT	CASTTGTGGYNQPQHF
.	TRBV7-2	TRBJ2-7	few	TGTGCCAGCAGCTCCACAGTGAACTACGAGCAGTACTTC	CASSSTVNYEQYF
.	TRBV6-1	TRBJ2-7	few	TGTGCCAGCAGTCTAGAAAAATCCTCCTACGAGCAGTACTTC	CASSLEKSSYEQYF
TRBD1	TRBV7-6	TRBJ2-5	.	TGTGCCAGCAGCTCGAGACAGGGAGCAGAGACCCAGTACTTC	CASSSRQGAETQYF
TRBD2	TRBV7-9	TRBJ2-1	.	TGTGCCAGCAGCCAAAGCGGGGGGTCCTACAATGAGCAGTTCTTC	CASSQSGGSYNEQFF
TRBD2	TRBV4-1	TRBJ2-7	.	TGCGCCAGCAGAACGAGCGGGGGGAGCGCCTACGAGCAGTACTTC	CASRTSGGSAYEQYF
.	TRBV15	TRBJ1-2	few	TGTGCCACCAGCGCCATTCGTCTCGGGGCCGGCTATGGCTACACCTTC	CATSAIRLGAGYGYTF
TRBD1	TRBV7-2	TRBJ1-4	.	TGTGCCAGCAGCGAGGGGACAGGGGTAGGAGAAAAACTGTTTTTT	CASSEGTGVGEKLFF
TRBD2	TRBV12-3/TRBV12-4	TRBJ2-1	few	TGTGCCAGTGGGGGAGGGGAGCAGTTCTTC	CASGGGEQFF
TRBD2	TRBV6-5	TRBJ2-4	few	TGTGCCAGCAGTTACGGACTAGCGAACCAGCAGTACTTC	CASSYGLANQQYF
TRBD1	TRBV29-1	TRBJ2-3	.	TGCAGCGTCGGTAAAGACCGGGACAGGGGGCAGAGGGTCTGGACAGATACGCAGTATTTT	CSVGKDRDRGQRVWTDTQYF
.	TRBV2	TRBJ1-2	few	TGTGCCAGCAGTGAAGGTCCGGGGGGGGCCTACAACTATGGCTACACCTTC	CASSEGPGGAYNYGYTF
.	TRBV6-5	TRBJ2-7	few	TGTGCCAGCAGTTACGGGCAGGGGCCTTACGAGCAGTACTTC	CASSYGQGPYEQYF
.	TRBV4-1	TRBJ1-1	.	TGCGCCAGCAGCCAAGGACGCGGCGTGAACACTGAAGCTTTCTTT	CASSQGRGVNTEAFF
TRBD2	TRBV6-5	TRBJ2-5	few	TGTGCCAGCAGTTACGGGACTAGCGGGGGCCAAGAGACCCAGTACTTC	CASSYGTSGGQETQYF
.	TRBV23-1	TRBJ2-3	.	TGCGCCAGCAGTACCTCCAAAGGCACGGTGGATACGCAGTATTTT	CASSTSKGTVDTQYF
.	TRBV12-3/TRBV12-4	TRBJ2-3	.	TGTGCCAGCAGTTTAGAGCCGGTCAGGGGCACAGATACGCAGTATTTT	CASSLEPVRGTDTQYF
.	TRBV9	TRBJ1-1	few	TGTGCCAGCAGCGTGGGCGGGGGCAATGCTGAAGCTTTCTTT	CASSVGGGNAEAFF
.	TRBV5-1	TRBJ1-1	few	TGCGCCAGCAGCTTAGTCACAGGGTCGAAGAACACTGAAGCTTTCTTT	CASSLVTGSKNTEAFF
TRBD1	TRBV5-5	TRBJ2-7	few	TGTGCCAGCAGCCAAGAGGACAGGGGTAGCTACGAGCAGTACTTC	CASSQEDRGSYEQYF
TRBD1	TRBV3-1	TRBJ2-1	.	TGTGCCAGCAGCCGAACCGGGACAGGGGGCAATGAGCAGTTCTTC	CASSRTGTGGNEQFF
TRBD1	TRBV7-9	TRBJ2-5	.	TGTGCCAGCAGTTTTGCCCTTACCGGGACAGGGGAAGAGACCCAGTACTTC	CASSFALTGTGEETQYF
.	TRBV6-5	TRBJ2-5	few	.	CASSSSGASQETQYF
TRBD2	TRBV5-1	TRBJ2-1	.	TGCGCCAGCAGCGGCCCACTAGCGGGGGGGCCTTCCAATGAGCAGTTCTTC	CASSGPLAGGPSNEQFF
.	TRBV7-8	TRBJ1-5	few	TGTGCCAGCAGCTTACAGTTCCCTAATCAGCCCCAGCATTTT	CASSLQFPNQPQHF
TRBD1	TRBV20-1	TRBJ2-1	few	TGCAGTGCTAGAGGGAATGGACAGGCGACCTACAATGAGCAGTTCTTC	CSARGNGQATYNEQFF
.	TRBV6-5	TRBJ2-7	few	TGTGCCAGCGGTTACGACGAGCAGTACTTC	CASGYDEQYF
TRBD1	TRBV6-1	TRBJ1-2	.	TGTGCCAGCAGTGATTCCGGACAGGGGAACTATGGCTACACCTTC	CASSDSGQGNYGYTF
.	TRBV15	TRBJ1-5	many	TGTGCCACCAGCAGATCCGACGGCGGGTATCAGCCCCAGCATTTT	CATSRSDGGYQPQHF
.	TRBV4-2	TRBJ2-7	.	TGTGCCAGCAGTGACCTAGGGGCCCAACCCTACGAGCAGTACTTC	CASSDLGAQPYEQYF
TRBD1	TRBV10-3	TRBJ2-1	.	TGTGCCATCACGGAACAGGGGGCTATCAATGAGCAGTTCTTC	CAITEQGAINEQFF
.	TRBV4-3	TRBJ2-7	.	TGCGCCAGCAGCCAAGAGTGGCCCCCGACCGGCTACGAGCAGTACTTC	CASSQEWPPTGYEQYF
.	TRBV7-9	TRBJ2-3	.	TGTGCCAGCAGTCGATATGGGGGTGGAGATACGCAGTATTTT	CASSRYGGGDTQYF
.	TRBV7-9	TRBJ2-3	.	TGTGCCAGCAGCCCCGCCTCGGCCCTCGCCGGGGGAGATACGCAGTATTTT	CASSPASALAGGDTQYF
TRBD1	TRBV5-1	TRBJ2-5	.	TGCGCCAGCAGCTTGAGGACAGGGTGGCAAGAGACCCAGTACTTC	CASSLRTGWQETQYF
.	TRBV4-1	TRBJ1-2	.	TGCGCCAGCAGCCAAGTTCAAGATTCCTATGGCTACACCTTC	CASSQVQDSYGYTF
.	TRBV6-5	TRBJ1-5	.	TGTGCCAGCAGTTACGCAGAGAATCAGCCCCAGCATTTT	CASSYAENQPQHF
.	TRBV5-1	TRBJ2-1	few	TGCGCCAGCAGCTGGATAGAAGCCTACAATGAGCAGTTCTTC	CASSWIEAYNEQFF
TRBD1	TRBV3-1	TRBJ2-7	few	TGTGCCAGCATGGACAGGGATTGGTACGAGCAGTACTTC	CASMDRDWYEQYF
.	TRBV24-1	TRBJ2-1	.	TGTGCCACCAGTGATTTTCAGATGCCCTTCGATGAGCAGTTCTTC	CATSDFQMPFDEQFF
TRBD1	TRBV27	TRBJ1-2	.	TGTGCCAGCAGTTTATCCGCCGGGACAGGGGGCGTTGGCTACACCTTC	CASSLSAGTGGVGYTF
.	TRBV4-1	TRBJ1-1	.	TGCGCCAGCAGCCCCACCGGGGGCGAAGCTTTCTTT	CASSPTGGEAFF
.	TRBV20-1	TRBJ1-4	.	TGCAGTGCCGAGACCGAGATTAATGAAAAACTGTTTTTT	CSAETEINEKLFF
TRBD1	TRBV5-1	TRBJ1-1	.	TGCGCCAGCAGCTCGGGACAGTCACCCGACACTGAAGCTTTCTTT	CASSSGQSPDTEAFF
.	TRBV5-5	TRBJ2-3	few	TGTGCCAGCAGCTTCTTCCTGGGAACAGATACGCAGTATTTT	CASSFFLGTDTQYF
.	TRBV4-3	TRBJ1-4	.	TGCGCCAGCGGGGGAGGTCCTAATGAAAAACTGTTTTTT	CASGGGPNEKLFF
TRBD1	TRBV4-1	TRBJ2-3	.	TGCGCCAGCAGCCAAGACCGACAGGGGGAGACCACAGATACGCAGTATTTT	CASSQDRQGETTDTQYF